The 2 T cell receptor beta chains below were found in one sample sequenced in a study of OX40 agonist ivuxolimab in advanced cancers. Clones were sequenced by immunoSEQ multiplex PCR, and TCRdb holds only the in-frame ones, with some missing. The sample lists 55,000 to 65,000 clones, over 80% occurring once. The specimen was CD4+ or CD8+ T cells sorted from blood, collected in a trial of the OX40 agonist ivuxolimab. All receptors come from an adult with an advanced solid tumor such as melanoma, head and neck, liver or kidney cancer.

This chain's CDR3 is CASSPRSYGNTIYF. CDR3 bases: TGTGCCAGCAGCCCCCGTTCGTATGGAAACACCATATATTTT. The V call is TRBV14, the J call TRBJ1-3, with unresolved D. Germline V gene sequence: CDR1 SGHDN, CDR2 FVKESK. This CDR3 is 14 amino acids long. The V end was cut by 4 bases, the J end by 3 bases, with 10 bases between.

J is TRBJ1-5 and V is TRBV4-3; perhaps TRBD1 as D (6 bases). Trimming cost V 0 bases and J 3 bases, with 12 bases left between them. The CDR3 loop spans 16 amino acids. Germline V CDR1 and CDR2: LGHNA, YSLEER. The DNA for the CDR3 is TGCGCCAGCAGCCAAGATTTAGGGGGTGACAATCAGCCCCAGCATTTT. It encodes CASSQDLGGDNQPQHF.